This T cell receptor beta chain came from a study of blood T cell repertoires in COVID-19. Study-wide background: Spain, Italy and the United States supplied samples that represented acute and convalescent COVID-19.

Per the authors' pipeline: How many nucleated cells were present was estimated from reference gene primer amplification. TCRdb's copy holds only in-frame clones and misses some; the assay was immunoSEQ multiplex PCR. The V and J calls and clone size come from that table; D and trimming were worked out from the DNA. The table has around 300,000 clones, 86% seen once. Input material: peripheral blood. The receptor was isolated from a woman in her 30s with active or convalescent COVID-19.

The chain's CDR3 is CASGLTQGQYF. The CDR3 region has the DNA TGTGCCAGCGGCTTGACGCAGGGGCAGTATTTT. This chain connects TRBV19 to TRBJ2-3, with D possibly matching TRBD1 (5 bases). V shed 9 bases and J shed 11 bases, with 15 bases lying between them. This CDR3 is 11 amino acids long. In germline, CDR1 is LNHDA, CDR2 SQIVND (reference sequence).